The entry below gives a single T cell receptor (beta chain) sequence along with its context. This CDR3 has 16 residues. V lost 1 base, J lost 4 bases, and 17 bases lay in between. Per the germline V gene, CDR1 is SGHTA and CDR2 is FQGNSA. This sample was taken from a study of T cell changes during pregnancy in multiple sclerosis. Data came from immunoSEQ multiplex PCR; TCRdb stores just in-frame clones and leaves some out. The sample comprises just over 35,000 clones, around 93% of which are singletons, and just over 0.4% rests with the top ten. The chain employs TRBV7-2 and TRBJ2-7, with D possibly TRBD1 on 5 matching bases. This clonotype was sampled from a female donor with multiple sclerosis, enrolled in a pregnancy study. The source material was CD4+ T cells from peripheral blood mononuclear cells, sampled in the first trimester of pregnancy. CDR3 in amino acids: CASSLGQGREGYEQYF. In DNA form, the CDR3 reads TGTGCCAGCAGCTTAGGCCAGGGCAGGGAAGGGTACGAGCAGTACTTC.